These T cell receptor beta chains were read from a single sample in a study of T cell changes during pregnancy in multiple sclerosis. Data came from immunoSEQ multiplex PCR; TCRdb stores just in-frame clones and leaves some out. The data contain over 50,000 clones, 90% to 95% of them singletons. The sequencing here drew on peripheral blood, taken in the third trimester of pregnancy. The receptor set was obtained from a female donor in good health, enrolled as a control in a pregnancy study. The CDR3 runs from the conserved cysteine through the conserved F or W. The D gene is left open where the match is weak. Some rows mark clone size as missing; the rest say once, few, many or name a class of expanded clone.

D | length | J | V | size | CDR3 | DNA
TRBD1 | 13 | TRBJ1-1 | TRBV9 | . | CASNRGQYTEAFF | TGTGCCAGCAATAGGGGACAGTACACTGAAGCTTTCTTT
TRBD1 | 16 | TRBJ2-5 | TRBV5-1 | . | CASSGRQGNFKETQYF | TGCGCCAGCAGCGGACGACAGGGTAACTTCAAAGAGACCCAGTACTTC
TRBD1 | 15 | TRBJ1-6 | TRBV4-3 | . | CASSPRQGIYSPLHF | TGCGCCAGCAGCCCTAGACAGGGAATTTATTCACCCCTCCACTTT
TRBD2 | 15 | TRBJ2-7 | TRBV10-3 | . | CAIMGGGRVGYEQYF | TGTGCCATCATGGGGGGGGGAAGGGTCGGCTACGAGCAGTACTTC
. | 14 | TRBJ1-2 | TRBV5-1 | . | CASSSLQGIGGYTF | TGCGCCAGCAGCTCCCTACAGGGTATCGGGGGCTACACCTTC
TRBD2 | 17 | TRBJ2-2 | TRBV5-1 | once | CASRGTSGGSNTGELFF | TGCGCCAGCAGAGGAACTAGCGGGGGATCGAACACCGGGGAGCTGTTTTTT
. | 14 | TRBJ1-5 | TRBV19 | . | CASSIQSVNQPQHF | TGTGCCAGTAGTATACAGTCAGTGAATCAGCCCCAGCATTTT
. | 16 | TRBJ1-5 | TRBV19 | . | CASSQGTRVGNQPQHF | TGTGCCAGTAGCCAGGGGACCCGGGTTGGAAATCAGCCCCAGCATTTT
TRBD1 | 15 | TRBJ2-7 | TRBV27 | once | CASSRPGTAAYEQYF | TGTGCCAGCAGCCGACCCGGGACAGCAGCCTACGAGCAGTACTTC
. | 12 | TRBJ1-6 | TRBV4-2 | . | CASSHADSPLHF | TGTGCCAGCAGCCATGCGGATTCACCCCTCCACTTT
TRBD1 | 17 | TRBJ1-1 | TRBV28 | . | CASSWGTVRVSNTEAFF | TGTGCCAGCAGTTGGGGGACAGTGCGAGTCTCCAACACTGAAGCTTTCTTT
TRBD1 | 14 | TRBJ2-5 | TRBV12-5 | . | CASATSGGKETQYF | TGTGCTAGTGCCACGTCAGGGGGTAAAGAGACCCAGTACTTC
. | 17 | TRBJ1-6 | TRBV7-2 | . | CASSLLWGGRGGRPLHF | TGTGCCAGCAGCTTACTCTGGGGGGGCAGGGGCGGTAGACCCCTCCACTTT
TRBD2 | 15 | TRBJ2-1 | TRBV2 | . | CASSDVGSGVVGQFF | TGTGCCAGCAGTGATGTAGGCAGCGGGGTAGTCGGGCAGTTCTTC